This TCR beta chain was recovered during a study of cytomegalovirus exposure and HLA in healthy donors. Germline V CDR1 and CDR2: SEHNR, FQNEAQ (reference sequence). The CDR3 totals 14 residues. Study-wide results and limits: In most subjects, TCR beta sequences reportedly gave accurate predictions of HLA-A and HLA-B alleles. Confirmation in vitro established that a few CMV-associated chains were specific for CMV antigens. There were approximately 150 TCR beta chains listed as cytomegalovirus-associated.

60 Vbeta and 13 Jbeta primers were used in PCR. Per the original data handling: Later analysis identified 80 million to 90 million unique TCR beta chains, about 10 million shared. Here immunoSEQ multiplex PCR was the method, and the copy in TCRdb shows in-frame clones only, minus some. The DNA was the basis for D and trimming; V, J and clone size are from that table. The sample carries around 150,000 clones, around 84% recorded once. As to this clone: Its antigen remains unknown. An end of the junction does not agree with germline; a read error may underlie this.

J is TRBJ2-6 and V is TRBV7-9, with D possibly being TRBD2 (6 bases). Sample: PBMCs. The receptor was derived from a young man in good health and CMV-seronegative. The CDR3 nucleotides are TGTTCCAGCGGCCGGGAGCCTGGGGCCAACGTCCTGACTTTC. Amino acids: CSSGREPGANVLTF.